The table lists the clone carrying this TCR beta chain with a few counts. Antigen: not known. TCRdb itself ran the reads through MiXCR, one entry per CDR3 protein. Found here are approximately 400,000 distinct CDR3 sequences, roughly 31% of them singletons; the top ten hold approximately 15%. CDR3 length: 17 residues. Germline V gene data show CDR1 as LGHNA and CDR2 as YSLEER. V was shortened by 0 bases and J by 0 bases, with 11 bases between the two germline ends. The data are from a study of T cell repertoires in cytomegalovirus infection. Whole-study context: Both a matching HLA type and CMV infection were indicated by public TCR beta signatures.

Overall study results and limits: Based on cumulative public TCR beta family frequency, carriers of CMV plus the relevant HLA were identified. HLA-C-restricted TCR beta clonotypes specific for CMV led the ex vivo response.

The receptor's source is a human donor in good health (CMV status not recorded). Some clones in this sample may be carry-over from other donors' samples. The chain has TRBV4-3 and TRBJ2-2; a weak D match, TRBD2 (6 bases). Sequenced material: PBMCs. In DNA form, the CDR3 reads TGCGCCAGCAGCCAAGATTTTCGACTAGCGAACACCGGGGAGCTGTTTTTT. Translation: CASSQDFRLANTGELFF.